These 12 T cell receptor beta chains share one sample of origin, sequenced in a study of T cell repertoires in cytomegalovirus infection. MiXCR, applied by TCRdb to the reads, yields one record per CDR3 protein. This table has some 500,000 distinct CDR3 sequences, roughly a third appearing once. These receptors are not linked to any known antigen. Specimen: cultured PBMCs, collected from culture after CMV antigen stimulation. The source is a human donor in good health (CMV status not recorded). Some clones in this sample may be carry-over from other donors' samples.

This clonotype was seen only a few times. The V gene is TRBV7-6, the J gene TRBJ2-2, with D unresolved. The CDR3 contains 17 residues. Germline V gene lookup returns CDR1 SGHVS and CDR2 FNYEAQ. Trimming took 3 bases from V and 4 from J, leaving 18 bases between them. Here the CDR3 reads CASSFSLRQKFTGELFF. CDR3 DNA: TGTGCCAGCAGCTTCTCCCTCCGGCAGAAGTTCACCGGGGAGCTGTTTTTT.

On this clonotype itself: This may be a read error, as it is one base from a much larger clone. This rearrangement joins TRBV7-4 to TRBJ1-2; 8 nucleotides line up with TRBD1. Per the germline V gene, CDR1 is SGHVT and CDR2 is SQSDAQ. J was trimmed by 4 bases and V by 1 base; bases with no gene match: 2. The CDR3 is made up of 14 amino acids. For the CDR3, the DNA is TGTGCCAGCAGCTTAGAGGGACAGGTCTATGGCTACACCTTC. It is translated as CASSLEGQVYGYTF.

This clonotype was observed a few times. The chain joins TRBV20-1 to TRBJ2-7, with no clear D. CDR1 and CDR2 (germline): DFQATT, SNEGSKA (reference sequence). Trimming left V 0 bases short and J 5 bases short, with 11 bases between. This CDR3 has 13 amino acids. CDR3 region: CSARDPRVNEQYF. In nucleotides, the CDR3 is TGCAGTGCTAGAGATCCCCGGGTTAACGAGCAGTACTTC.

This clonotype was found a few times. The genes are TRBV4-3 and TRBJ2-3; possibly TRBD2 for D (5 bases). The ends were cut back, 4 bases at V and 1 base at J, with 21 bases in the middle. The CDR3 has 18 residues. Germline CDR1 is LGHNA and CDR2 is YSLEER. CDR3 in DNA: TGCGCCAGCAGCCGAGAAGCGGACTCCCCTTTCTGCACAGATACGCAGTATTTT. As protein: CASSREADSPFCTDTQYF.

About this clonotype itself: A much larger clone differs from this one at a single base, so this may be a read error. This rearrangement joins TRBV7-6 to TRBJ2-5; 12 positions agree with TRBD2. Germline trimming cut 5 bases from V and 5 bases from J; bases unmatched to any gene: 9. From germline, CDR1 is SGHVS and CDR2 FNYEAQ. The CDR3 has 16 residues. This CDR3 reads CASSQLAGGESETQYF. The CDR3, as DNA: TGTGCCAGCAGCCAACTAGCGGGGGGAGAGTCCGAGACCCAGTACTTC.

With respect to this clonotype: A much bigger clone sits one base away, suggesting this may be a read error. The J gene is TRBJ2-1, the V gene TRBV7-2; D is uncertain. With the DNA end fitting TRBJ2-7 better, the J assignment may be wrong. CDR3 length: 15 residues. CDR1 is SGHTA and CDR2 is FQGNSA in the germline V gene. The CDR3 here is CASSLNPARNNEQYF. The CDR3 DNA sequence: TGTGCCAGCAGCTTAAACCCCGCTCGAAACAATGAGCAGTACTTC.

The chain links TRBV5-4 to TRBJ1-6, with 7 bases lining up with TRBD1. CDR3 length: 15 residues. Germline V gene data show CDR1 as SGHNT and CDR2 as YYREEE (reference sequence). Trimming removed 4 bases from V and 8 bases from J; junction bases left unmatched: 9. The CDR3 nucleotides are TGTGCCAGCAGCCGTCAGACAGGGAATCATTCACCCCTCCACTTT. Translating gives CASSRQTGNHSPLHF.

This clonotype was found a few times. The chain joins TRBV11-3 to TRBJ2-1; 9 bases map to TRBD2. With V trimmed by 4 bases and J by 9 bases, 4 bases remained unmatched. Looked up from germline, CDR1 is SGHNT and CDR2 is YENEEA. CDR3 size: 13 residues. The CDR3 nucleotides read TGTGCCAGCAGCTCGCGGACTAGCGCTGAGCAGTTCTTC. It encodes CASSSRTSAEQFF. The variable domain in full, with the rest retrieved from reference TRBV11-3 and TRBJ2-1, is EAGVVQSPRYKIIEKKQPVAFWCNPISGHNTLYWYLQNLGQGPELLIRYENEEAVDDSQLPKDRFSAERLKGVDSTLKIQPAELGDSAVYLCASSSRTSAEQFFGPGTRLTVL.

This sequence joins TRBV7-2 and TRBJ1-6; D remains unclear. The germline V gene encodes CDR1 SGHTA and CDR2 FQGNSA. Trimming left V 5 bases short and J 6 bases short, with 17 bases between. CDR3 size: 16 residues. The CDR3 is CASSRRPTTSNSPLHF. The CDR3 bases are TGTGCCAGCAGCCGCCGCCCCACCACCTCTAATTCACCCCTCCACTTT.

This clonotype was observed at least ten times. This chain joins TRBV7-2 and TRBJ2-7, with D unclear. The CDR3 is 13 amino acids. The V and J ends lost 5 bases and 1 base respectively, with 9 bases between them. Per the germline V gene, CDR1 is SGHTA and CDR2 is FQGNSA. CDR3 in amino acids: CASSARESYEQYV. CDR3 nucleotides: TGTGCCAGCAGCGCCCGAGAATCCTACGAGCAGTACGTC.

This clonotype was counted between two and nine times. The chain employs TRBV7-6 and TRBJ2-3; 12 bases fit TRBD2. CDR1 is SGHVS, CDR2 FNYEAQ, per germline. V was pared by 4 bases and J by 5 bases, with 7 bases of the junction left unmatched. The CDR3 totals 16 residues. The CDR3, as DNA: TGTGCCAGCAGCTCACTGACTAGCGGGAGAGTAGATACGCAGTATTTT. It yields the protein CASSSLTSGRVDTQYF. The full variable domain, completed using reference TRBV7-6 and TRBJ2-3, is GAGVSQSPRYKVTKRGQDVALRCDPISGHVSLYWYRQALGQGPEFLTYFNYEAQQDKSGLPNDRFSAERPEGSISTLTIQRTEQRDSAMYRCASSSLTSGRVDTQYFGPGTRLTVL.

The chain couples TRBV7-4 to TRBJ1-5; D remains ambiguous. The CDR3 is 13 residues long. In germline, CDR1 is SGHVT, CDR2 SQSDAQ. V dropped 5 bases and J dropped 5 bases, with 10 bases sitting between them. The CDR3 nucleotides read TGTGCCAGCAGCCCCGGGTCCCATCAGCCCCAGCATTTT. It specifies CASSPGSHQPQHF.